This T cell receptor (beta chain) was identified during a study of beta chain features in type 1 diabetes. J lost 6 bases, V lost 5 bases, and 9 bases had no gene match. Germline V gene lookup returns CDR1 SGHVS and CDR2 FQNEAQ. This CDR3 spans 16 amino acids. As concerns this clone: What it recognizes is unknown.

General study points: When Type 1 diabetes patients were examined, their TCRB CDR3s proved moderately but significantly shorter in all four CD4+ subsets.

Reverse transcription of all isolated RNA meant that expressed TCRB transcripts were sequenced. Clones were read by immunoSEQ multiplex PCR, and TCRdb kept only the in-frame ones, dropping some. The sample records a few hundred thousand clones, about 15% being singletons. This receptor was taken from a man between 18 and 35 years old with type 1 diabetes. This chain links TRBV7-8 with TRBJ2-2; 10 nucleotides align to TRBD2. Sequencing used naive CD4+ T cells from blood. This CDR3 reads CASSPGASGRAGELFF. In nucleotides, the CDR3 is TGTGCCAGCAGCCCCGGGGCTAGCGGGAGAGCCGGGGAGCTGTTTTTT.